This entry lists 8 T cell receptor beta chains sequenced from one sample in a study of Ad26.COV2.S vaccination and SARS-CoV-2 variants. The repertoire was sequenced with immunoSEQ multiplex PCR; TCRdb's copy has only in-frame clones and lacks some. The table shows about 350,000 clones, with 88% occurring only once. This sample's treatment: around 19 received Ad26.COV2.S at low or high dose, single or two shots; about 5 received placebo; per-sample allocation not given. The study sampled participants on day 63 after the first vaccine or placebo injection. The sequenced sample was peripheral blood, obtained in a trial of Ad26.COV2.S vaccine versus placebo. These receptors were obtained from a person aged 18-65 years who received the Ad26.COV2.S COVID-19 vaccine or a placebo.

This chain's CDR3 is CASSPQAPYEQYF. DNA of the CDR3: TGTGCCAGCTCCCCCCAGGCCCCCTACGAGCAGTACTTC. The chain recombines TRBV27 with TRBJ2-7, with D unresolved. Between the trimmed V and J ends, which lost 8 bases and 2 bases, there was a span of 13 bases. The CDR3 extends over 13 amino acids. Looked up from germline, CDR1 is MNHEY and CDR2 is SMNVEV (reference sequence).

The sample holds one count of this clone. The CDR3 sequence: CASSIDGPANYGYTF. CDR3 sequence (DNA): TGTGCCAGTAGTATAGACGGGCCAGCTAACTATGGCTACACCTTC. The J gene is TRBJ1-2, the V gene TRBV19; D is undetermined. The CDR3 is made up of 15 amino acids. CDR1 is LNHDA, CDR2 SQIVND, per germline (reference sequence). Trimming took off 0 bases at V and 0 bases at J, with 8 bases between the two ends.

The chain carries TRBV7-3 and TRBJ2-1; 9 bases fit TRBD2. The germline gives CDR1 SGHTA, CDR2 FQGTGA. The J segment lost 5 bases and the V segment lost 2 bases, leaving 13 bases of the junction unmatched. The CDR3 extends over 18 amino acids. The DNA of the CDR3 is TGTGCCAGCAGCTTATATAACCTGGCGGGAGGGCTTAACAATGAGCAGTTCTTC. As protein: CASSLYNLAGGLNNEQFF.

This chain links TRBV13 with TRBJ2-6; perhaps D is TRBD1 or TRBD2 (5 bases each). The CDR3 runs 19 residues. Germline V gene lookup returns CDR1 PRHDT and CDR2 FYEKMQ (reference sequence). The V and J ends lost 1 base and 0 bases respectively, with 16 bases between them. CDR3 loop: CASSLEGPRAGSGANVLTF. CDR3 bases: TGTGCCAGCAGCTTAGAGGGGCCCAGGGCGGGCTCTGGGGCCAACGTCCTGACTTTC. Full variable domain (rest looked up from reference TRBV13 and TRBJ2-6): AAGVIQSPRHLIKEKRETATLKCYPIPRHDTVYWYQQGPGQDPQFLISFYEKMQSDKGSIPDRFSAQQFSDYHSELNMSSLELGDSALYFCASSLEGPRAGSGANVLTFGAGSRLTVL.

J is TRBJ2-4 and V is TRBV27; D gene uncertain. The V gene's germline CDR1 is MNHEY and CDR2 SMNVEV (reference sequence). Between the trimmed V and J ends, which lost 3 bases and 0 bases, there was a span of 6 bases. The CDR3 runs 14 residues. The CDR3 region has the DNA TGTGCCAGCAGTTTCAACGGAGCCAAAAACATTCAGTACTTC. Amino acids: CASSFNGAKNIQYF.

The genes are TRBV3-1 (or the pseudogene TRBV3-2) and TRBJ2-1, with 7 bases identical to TRBD1. The CDR3 is 16 amino acids. Germline V gives CDR1 LGHDT, CDR2 YNNKEL (reference sequence). Unmatched junction bases numbered 6, after V lost 3 bases and J lost 1 base. The CDR3 loop is CASSQGTAFSYNEQFF. In nucleotides, the CDR3 is TGTGCCAGCAGCCAGGGGACAGCCTTTTCCTACAATGAGCAGTTCTTC.

The rearrangement links TRBV7-3 to TRBJ1-5, with D maybe TRBD1 (5 bases). Germline-derived CDR1 and CDR2 are SGHTA and FQGTGA. V lost 5 bases and J 4 bases, leaving 12 bases between the germline ends. CDR3 length equals 14 residues. The CDR3 sequence is CASSPAPGNQPQHF. The CDR3 DNA reads TGTGCCAGCAGCCCCGCTCCAGGGAATCAGCCCCAGCATTTT.

The genes are TRBV7-2 and TRBJ1-3; D uncertain. The CDR3 spans 15 residues. Germline CDR1 SGHTA, CDR2 FQGNSA. V was clipped by 1 base and J by 0 bases, with 7 bases between them. CDR3 loop: CASSLEGSSGNTIYF. DNA for the CDR3: TGTGCCAGCAGCTTAGAGGGATCCTCTGGAAACACCATATATTTT.